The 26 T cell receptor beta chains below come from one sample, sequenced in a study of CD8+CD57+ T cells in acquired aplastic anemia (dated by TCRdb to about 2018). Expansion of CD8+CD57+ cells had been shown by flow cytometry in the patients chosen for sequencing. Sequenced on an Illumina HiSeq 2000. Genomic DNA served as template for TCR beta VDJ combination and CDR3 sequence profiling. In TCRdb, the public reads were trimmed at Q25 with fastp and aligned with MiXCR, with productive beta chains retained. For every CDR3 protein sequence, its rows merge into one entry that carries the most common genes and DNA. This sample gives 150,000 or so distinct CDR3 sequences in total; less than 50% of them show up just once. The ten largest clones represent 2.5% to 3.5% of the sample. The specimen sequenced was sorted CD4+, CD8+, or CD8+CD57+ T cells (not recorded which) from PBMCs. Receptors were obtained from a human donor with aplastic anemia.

The DNA for the CDR3 is TGCAGCCCTATCACGGCGGGTGAGGGGACCCAGTACTTC. Translation gives CSPITAGEGTQYF. V usage is TRBV29-1 and J usage is TRBJ2-5; the D gene is possibly TRBD2 (5 bases). The CDR3 consists of 13 residues. Between the trimmed V and J ends, which lost 8 bases and 7 bases, there was a span of 20 bases. CDR1 and CDR2 from the germline V gene are SQVTM and ANQGSEA.

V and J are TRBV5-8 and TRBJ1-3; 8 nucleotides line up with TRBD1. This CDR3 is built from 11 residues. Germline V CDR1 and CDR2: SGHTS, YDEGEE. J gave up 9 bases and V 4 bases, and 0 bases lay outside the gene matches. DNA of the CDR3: TGTGCCAGCAGCACAGGGGGCACCATATATTTT. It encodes CASSTGGTIYF.

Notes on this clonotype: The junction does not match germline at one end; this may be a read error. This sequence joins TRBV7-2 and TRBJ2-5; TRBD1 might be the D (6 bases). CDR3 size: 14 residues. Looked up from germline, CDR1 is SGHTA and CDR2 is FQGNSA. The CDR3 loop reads CANSLGGGRETQYF. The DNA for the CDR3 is TGTGCCAACAGCTTAGGGGGTGGCCGGGAGACCCAGTACTTC. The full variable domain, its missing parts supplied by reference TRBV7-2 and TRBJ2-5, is GAGVSQSPSNKVTEKGKDVELRCDPISGHTALYWYRQSLGQGLEFLIYFQGNSAPDKSGLPSDRFSAERTGGSVSTLTIQRTQQEDSAVYLCANSLGGGRETQYFGPGTRLLVL.

Here the CDR3 DNA reads TGTGCCAGTAGTATTCAGGGTAGCCACGAGCAGTACTTC. Its translation: CASSIQGSHEQYF. The chain uses TRBV19 and TRBJ2-7; a weak D match, TRBD1 (5 bases). This CDR3 is built from 13 residues. The germline gives CDR1 LNHDA, CDR2 SQIVND (reference sequence). Between the trimmed V and J ends, which lost 3 bases and 5 bases, there was a span of 11 bases.

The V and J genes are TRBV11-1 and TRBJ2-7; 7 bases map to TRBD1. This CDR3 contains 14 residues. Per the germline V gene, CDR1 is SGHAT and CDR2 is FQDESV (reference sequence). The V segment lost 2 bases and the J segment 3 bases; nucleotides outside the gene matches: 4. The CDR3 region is CASSLQGENYEQYF. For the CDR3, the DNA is TGTGCCAGCAGCTTACAGGGGGAGAACTACGAGCAGTACTTC. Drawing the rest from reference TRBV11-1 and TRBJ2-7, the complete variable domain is EAEVAQSPRYKITEKSQAVAFWCDPISGHATLYWYRQILGQGPELLVQFQDESVVDDSQLPKDRFSAERLKGVDSTLKIQPAELGDSAMYLCASSLQGENYEQYFGPGTRLTVT.

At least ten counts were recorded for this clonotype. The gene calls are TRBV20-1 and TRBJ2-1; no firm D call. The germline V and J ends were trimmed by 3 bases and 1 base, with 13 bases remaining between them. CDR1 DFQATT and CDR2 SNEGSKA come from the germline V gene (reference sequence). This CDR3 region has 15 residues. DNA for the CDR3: TGCAGTGCTAGTGCCGGTAGCCTTTCCTACAATGAGCAGTTCTTC. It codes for CSASAGSLSYNEQFF.

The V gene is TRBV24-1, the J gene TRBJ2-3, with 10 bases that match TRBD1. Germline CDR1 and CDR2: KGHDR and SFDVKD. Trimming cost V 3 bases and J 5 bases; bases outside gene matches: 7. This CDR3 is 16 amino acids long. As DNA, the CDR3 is TGTGCCACCAGTGATAGGACAGGGGGGGTTGGAGATACGCAGTATTTT. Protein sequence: CATSDRTGGVGDTQYF.

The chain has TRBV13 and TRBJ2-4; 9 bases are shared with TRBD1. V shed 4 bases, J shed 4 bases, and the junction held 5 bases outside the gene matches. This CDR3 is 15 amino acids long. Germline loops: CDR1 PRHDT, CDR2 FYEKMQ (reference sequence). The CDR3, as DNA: TGTGCCAGCAGCTCCCGCGGGACAGGGAAAAACATTCAGTACTTC. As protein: CASSSRGTGKNIQYF.

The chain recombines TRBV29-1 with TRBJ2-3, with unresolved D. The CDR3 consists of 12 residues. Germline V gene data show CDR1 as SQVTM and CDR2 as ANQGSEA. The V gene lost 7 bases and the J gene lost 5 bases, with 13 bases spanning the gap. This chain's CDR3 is CSAWQSEDTQYF. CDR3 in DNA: TGCAGCGCCTGGCAAAGTGAAGATACGCAGTATTTT.

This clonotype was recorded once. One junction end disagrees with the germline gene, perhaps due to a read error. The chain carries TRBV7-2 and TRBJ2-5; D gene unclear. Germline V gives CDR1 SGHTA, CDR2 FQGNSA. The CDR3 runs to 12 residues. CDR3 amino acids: CASRVGAETQYF. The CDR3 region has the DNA TGTGCCAGCAGGGTCGGTGCCGAGACACAGTACTTC.

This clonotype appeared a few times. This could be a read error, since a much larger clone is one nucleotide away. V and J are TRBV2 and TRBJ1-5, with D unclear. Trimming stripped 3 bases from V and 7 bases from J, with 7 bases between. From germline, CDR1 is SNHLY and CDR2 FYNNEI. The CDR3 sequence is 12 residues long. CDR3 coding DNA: TGTGCCAGCAGTGACCCGGGACAGCCCCAGCATTTT. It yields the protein CASSDPGQPQHF.

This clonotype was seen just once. The CDR3 nucleotides read TGCAGTGCGCAGCAGGGGAGCCAGGCGACCTACGAGCAGTACTTC. Translated: CSAQQGSQATYEQYF. The chain couples TRBV20-1 to TRBJ2-7, with a possible D match to TRBD1 (6 bases). This CDR3 region has 15 residues. CDR1 and CDR2 (germline): DFQATT, SNEGSKA (reference sequence). V was cut by 6 bases and J by 2 bases, with 20 bases left in between.

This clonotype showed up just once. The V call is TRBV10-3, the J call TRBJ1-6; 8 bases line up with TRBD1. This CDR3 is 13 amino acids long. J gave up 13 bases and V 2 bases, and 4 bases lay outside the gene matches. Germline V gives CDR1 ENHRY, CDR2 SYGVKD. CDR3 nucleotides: TGTGCCATCAGTGAGATGGACAGGGCGCCCCTCCACTTT. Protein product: CAISEMDRAPLHF.

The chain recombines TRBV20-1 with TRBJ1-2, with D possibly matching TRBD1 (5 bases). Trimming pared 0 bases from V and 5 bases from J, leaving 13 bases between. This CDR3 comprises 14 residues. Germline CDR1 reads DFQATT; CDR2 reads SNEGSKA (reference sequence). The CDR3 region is CSARDLGAGYGYTF. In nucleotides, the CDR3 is TGCAGTGCTAGAGATCTTGGGGCGGGGTATGGCTACACCTTC.

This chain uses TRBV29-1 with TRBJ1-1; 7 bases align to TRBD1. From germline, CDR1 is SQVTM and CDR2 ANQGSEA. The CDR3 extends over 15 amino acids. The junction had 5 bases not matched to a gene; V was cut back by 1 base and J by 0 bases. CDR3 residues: CSVEGIQGMNTEAFF. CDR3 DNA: TGCAGCGTTGAAGGGATACAGGGGATGAACACTGAAGCTTTCTTT.

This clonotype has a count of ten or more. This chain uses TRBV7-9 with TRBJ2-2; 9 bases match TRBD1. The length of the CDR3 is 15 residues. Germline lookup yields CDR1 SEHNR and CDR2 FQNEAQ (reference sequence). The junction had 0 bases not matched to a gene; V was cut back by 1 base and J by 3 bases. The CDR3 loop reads CASSLGTGDTGELFF. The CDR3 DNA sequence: TGTGCCAGCAGCTTAGGGACAGGGGACACCGGGGAGCTGTTTTTT.

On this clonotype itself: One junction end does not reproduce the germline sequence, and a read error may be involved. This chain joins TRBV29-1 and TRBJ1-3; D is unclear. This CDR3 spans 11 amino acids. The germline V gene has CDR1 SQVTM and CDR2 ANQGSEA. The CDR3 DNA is TGCAGCGTTGATATGGGAAACACCGTATATTTC. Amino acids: CSVDMGNTVYF.

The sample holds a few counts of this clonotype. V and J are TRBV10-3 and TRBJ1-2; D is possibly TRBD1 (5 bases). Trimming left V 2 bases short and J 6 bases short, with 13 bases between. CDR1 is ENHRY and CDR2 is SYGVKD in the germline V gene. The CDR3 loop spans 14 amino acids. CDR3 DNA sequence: TGTGCCATCAGTGAGGGTGAGACAGAAAATGGCTACACCTTC. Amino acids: CAISEGETENGYTF.

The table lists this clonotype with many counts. CDR3 coding DNA: TGCGCCAGCAGCCAAGCCCCGACAGGGTCGGACACCATATATTTT. It encodes CASSQAPTGSDTIYF. The chain uses TRBV4-3 and TRBJ1-3; 7 positions match TRBD1. The germline gives CDR1 LGHNA, CDR2 YSLEER. V was pared by 1 base and J by 8 bases, with 8 bases of the junction left unmatched. This CDR3 spans 15 amino acids.

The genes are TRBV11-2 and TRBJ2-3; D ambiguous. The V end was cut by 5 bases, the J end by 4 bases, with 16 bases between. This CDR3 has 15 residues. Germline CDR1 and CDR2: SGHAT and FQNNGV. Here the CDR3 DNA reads TGTGCCAGCAGCCCGGGCCAATCTCATTCAGATACGCAGTATTTT. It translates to CASSPGQSHSDTQYF.

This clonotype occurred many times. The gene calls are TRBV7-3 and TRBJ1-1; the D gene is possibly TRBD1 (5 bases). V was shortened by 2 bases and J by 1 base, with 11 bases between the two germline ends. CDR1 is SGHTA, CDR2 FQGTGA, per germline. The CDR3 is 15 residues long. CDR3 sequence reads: CASSLERQRNTEAFF. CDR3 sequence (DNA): TGTGCCAGCAGCTTAGAGCGACAGAGGAACACTGAAGCTTTCTTT.

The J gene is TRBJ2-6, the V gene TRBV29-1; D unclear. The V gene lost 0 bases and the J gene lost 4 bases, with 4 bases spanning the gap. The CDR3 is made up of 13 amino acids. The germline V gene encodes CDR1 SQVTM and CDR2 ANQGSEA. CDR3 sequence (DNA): TGCAGCGTTGAAGAAACCGGGGCCAACGTCCTGACTTTC. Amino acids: CSVEETGANVLTF.

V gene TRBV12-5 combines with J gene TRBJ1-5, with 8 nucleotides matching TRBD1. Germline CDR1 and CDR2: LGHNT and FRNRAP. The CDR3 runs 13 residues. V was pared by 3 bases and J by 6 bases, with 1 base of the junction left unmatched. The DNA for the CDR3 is TGTGCTAGTGGTTTCAGGGGGCCTCAGCCCCAGCATTTT. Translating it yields CASGFRGPQPQHF.

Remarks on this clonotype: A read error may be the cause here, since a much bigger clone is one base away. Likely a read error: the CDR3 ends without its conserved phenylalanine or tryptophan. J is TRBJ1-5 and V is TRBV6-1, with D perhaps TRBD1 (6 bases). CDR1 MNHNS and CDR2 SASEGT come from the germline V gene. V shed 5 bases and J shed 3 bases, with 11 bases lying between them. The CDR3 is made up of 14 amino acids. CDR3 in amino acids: CASSTQGSNQPQHS. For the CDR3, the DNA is TGTGCCAGCAGTACACAGGGATCCAATCAGCCCCAGCATTCT.

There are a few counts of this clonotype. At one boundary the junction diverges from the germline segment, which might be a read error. DNA for the CDR3: TGTGCTAGCAGCTTAGCGTCGGATCAGCCCCAGCATTTT. Protein sequence: CASSLASDQPQHF. This sequence joins TRBV7-7 and TRBJ1-5; D remains ambiguous. Germline lookup yields CDR1 SSHAT and CDR2 FNYEAQ (reference sequence). This CDR3 region has 13 residues.

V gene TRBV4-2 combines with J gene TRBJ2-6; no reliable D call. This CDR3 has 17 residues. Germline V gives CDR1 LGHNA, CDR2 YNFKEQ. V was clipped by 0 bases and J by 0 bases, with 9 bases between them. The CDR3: CASSQEGSVSGANVLTF. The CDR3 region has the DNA TGTGCCAGCAGCCAAGAAGGCAGCGTCTCTGGGGCCAACGTCCTGACTTTC.